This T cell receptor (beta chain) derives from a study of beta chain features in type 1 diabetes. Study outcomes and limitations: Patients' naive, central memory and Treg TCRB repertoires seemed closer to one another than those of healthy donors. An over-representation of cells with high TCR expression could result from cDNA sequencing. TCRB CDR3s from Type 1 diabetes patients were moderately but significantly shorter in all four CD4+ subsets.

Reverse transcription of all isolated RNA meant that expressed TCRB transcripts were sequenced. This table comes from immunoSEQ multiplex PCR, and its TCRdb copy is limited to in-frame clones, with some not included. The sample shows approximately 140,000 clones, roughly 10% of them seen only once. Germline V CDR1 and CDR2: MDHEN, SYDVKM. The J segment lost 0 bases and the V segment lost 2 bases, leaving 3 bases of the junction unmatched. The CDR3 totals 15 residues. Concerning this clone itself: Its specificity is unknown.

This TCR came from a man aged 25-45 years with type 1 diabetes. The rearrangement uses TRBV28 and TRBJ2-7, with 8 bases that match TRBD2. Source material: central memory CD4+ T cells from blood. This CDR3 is CASSLRGGISYEQYF. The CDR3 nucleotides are TGTGCCAGCAGTTTACGGGGGGGGATCTCCTACGAGCAGTACTTC.